The 29 T cell receptor beta chains given below trace back to one sample, sequenced in a study of blood T cell repertoires in COVID-19. Method: immunoSEQ multiplex PCR; TCRdb's copy keeps in-frame clones and lacks some. The sample holds tens of thousands of clones; 90% are singletons and the top ten take under 5%. Material for sequencing was peripheral blood. The receptors come from a human donor in a cohort sampled during active COVID-19.

This rearrangement joins TRBV5-1 to TRBJ2-5; a weak D match, TRBD2 (6 bases). Germline V gives CDR1 SGHRS, CDR2 YFSETQ. The germline V and J ends were trimmed by 0 bases and 3 bases, with 9 bases remaining between them. The CDR3 extends over 14 amino acids. Here the CDR3 DNA reads TGCGCCAGCAGCTTGGGGGGAGGAGAAGAGACCCAGTACTTC. This gives the protein CASSLGGGEETQYF.

This rearrangement joins TRBV11-2 to TRBJ2-5; D is possibly TRBD1 (5 bases). V was pared by 4 bases and J by 5 bases, with 8 bases between. This CDR3 has 12 residues. CDR1 and CDR2 from the germline V gene are SGHAT and FQNNGV. CDR3 sequence: CASSSKGETQYF. CDR3 sequence (DNA): TGTGCCAGCAGCTCTAAGGGGGAGACCCAGTACTTC.

About this clone: One junction end disagrees with the germline gene, perhaps due to a read error. V and J are TRBV12-3 or TRBV12-4 and TRBJ2-7; TRBD1 matches at 8 bases. This CDR3 has 13 residues. The CDR3 region has the DNA TGTGCCAGCAGTTTAGAGGGGGCCCGGACAGGGCAATTC. Translated, it gives CASSLEGARTGQF.

The chain couples TRBV7-2 to TRBJ2-7; possibly TRBD1 for D (5 bases). Trimming shortened V by 5 bases and J by 3 bases, and 14 bases separated the two germline ends. There are 14 residues in the CDR3. CDR1 and CDR2 (germline): SGHTA, FQGNSA. CDR3 in amino acids: CASSISGFGYEQYF. The CDR3 nucleotides are TGTGCCAGCAGCATCTCAGGGTTTGGCTACGAGCAGTACTTC.

This rearrangement joins TRBV18 to TRBJ2-7; 9 bases line up with TRBD1. The germline V gene has CDR1 KGHSH and CDR2 LQKENI. The junction had 2 bases not matched to a gene; V was cut back by 7 bases and J by 7 bases. There are 11 residues in the CDR3. This CDR3 is CASLGTGEQYF. CDR3 nucleotides: TGTGCCAGCTTGGGGACAGGGGAGCAGTACTTC.

The chain couples TRBV3-1 (or the pseudogene TRBV3-2) to TRBJ2-5; 7 bases fit TRBD2. Germline loops: CDR1 LGHDT, CDR2 YNNKEL (reference sequence). The V segment lost 1 base and the J segment 5 bases; nucleotides outside the gene matches: 4. This CDR3 contains 14 residues. The CDR3: CASSQGVSGETQYF. CDR3 DNA: TGTGCCAGCAGCCAAGGTGTTAGCGGGGAGACCCAGTACTTC.

This clone has just one count. The V and J genes are TRBV24-1 and TRBJ2-3; perhaps TRBD2 as D (5 bases). The CDR3 is 14 amino acids. V was shortened by 5 bases and J by 0 bases, with 8 bases between the two germline ends. Germline V gene data show CDR1 as KGHDR and CDR2 as SFDVKD. The CDR3 DNA sequence: TGTGCCACCAGTGTAACGGGGAGCACAGATACGCAGTATTTT. It translates to CATSVTGSTDTQYF.

CDR3 bases: TGTGCCAGCTCCCACGGACTAGCGGGGTCCTACAATGAGCAGTTCTTC. Its protein product is CASSHGLAGSYNEQFF. V usage is TRBV18 and J usage is TRBJ2-1, with 12 nucleotides matching TRBD2. The CDR3 covers 16 residues. Germline CDR1 and CDR2: KGHSH and LQKENI. The J segment lost 1 base and the V segment lost 6 bases, leaving 4 bases of the junction unmatched.

V and J are TRBV6-5 and TRBJ2-7; 9 nucleotides align to TRBD1. From germline, CDR1 is MNHEY and CDR2 SVGAGI. The ends lost 6 bases at V and 6 bases at J; junction bases unmatched: 12. The CDR3 is 15 amino acids. The chain's CDR3 is CASRRTGQGFREQYF. CDR3 nucleotide sequence: TGTGCCAGCAGACGAACGGGACAGGGATTTCGCGAGCAGTACTTC.

The J gene is TRBJ2-5, the V gene TRBV4-3, with D possibly matching TRBD2 (7 bases). Germline lookup yields CDR1 LGHNA and CDR2 YSLEER. The CDR3 sequence is 15 residues long. V was clipped by 4 bases and J by 2 bases, with 14 bases between them. The CDR3 is CASSRLKGGQETQYF. CDR3 nucleotides: TGCGCCAGCAGCCGATTAAAGGGGGGGCAAGAGACCCAGTACTTC.

This chain uses TRBV12-5 with TRBJ2-5, with TRBD1 identical over 8 bases. Germline CDR1 and CDR2: LGHNT and FRNRAP. The CDR3 extends over 16 amino acids. The ends lost 1 base at V and 5 bases at J; junction bases unmatched: 9. This CDR3 is CASGLGTGRPSETQYF. The CDR3 DNA sequence: TGTGCTAGTGGTTTGGGGACAGGGCGGCCTTCGGAGACCCAGTACTTC.

The chain uses TRBV6-1 and TRBJ2-1; 7 nucleotides align to TRBD2. CDR1 and CDR2 (germline): MNHNS, SASEGT. CDR3 length: 15 residues. Trimming cost V 3 bases and J 5 bases; bases outside gene matches: 7. The CDR3 nucleotides are TGTGCCAGCAGTGAGGGGGGGTCTGGTGACAATGAGCAGTTCTTC. Protein product: CASSEGGSGDNEQFF.

In its sample, this clone was seen once. The chain is built from TRBV12-5 and TRBJ2-2, with no clear D. Per the germline V gene, CDR1 is LGHNT and CDR2 is FRNRAP. Trimming took off 1 base at V and 6 bases at J, with 6 bases between the two ends. The CDR3 runs to 13 residues. CDR3 DNA sequence: TGTGCTAGTGGTTTGGGCGGAGCCGGGGAGCTGTTTTTT. The encoded protein is CASGLGGAGELFF.

V usage is TRBV7-3 and J usage is TRBJ1-6; TRBD1 agrees at 8 bases. V was clipped by 5 bases and J by 7 bases; unmatched bases: 4. Looked up from germline, CDR1 is SGHTA and CDR2 is FQGTGA. The CDR3 is 14 residues long. CDR3 loop: CASSRTGRNSPLHF. For the CDR3, the DNA is TGTGCCAGCAGCCGGACAGGGAGGAATTCACCCCTCCACTTT.

The rearrangement links TRBV30 to TRBJ2-1, with 8 bases that match TRBD2. Trimming removed 4 bases from V and 4 bases from J; junction bases left unmatched: 18. The CDR3 consists of 18 residues. The V gene's germline CDR1 is GTSNPN and CDR2 SVGIG (reference sequence). As DNA, the CDR3 is TGTGCCTGGATTCGCCCCGGGCGGCCCGCTAGCGGGTACAATGAGCAGTTCTTC. Protein sequence: CAWIRPGRPASGYNEQFF.

The rearrangement links TRBV2 to TRBJ2-5, with TRBD1 matching 7 bases. The CDR3 length is 13 residues. In germline, CDR1 is SNHLY, CDR2 FYNNEI. The V and J ends lost 6 bases and 5 bases, in that order; junction bases with no gene match: 6. Written as DNA, the CDR3 is TGTGCCAGCAGGCAGGGGGAAAGGGAGACCCAGTACTTC. It yields the protein CASRQGERETQYF.

The V call is TRBV6-5, the J call TRBJ1-2; 8 nucleotides line up with TRBD1. Germline-derived CDR1 and CDR2 are MNHEY and SVGAGI. V shed 6 bases, J shed 6 bases, and the junction held 3 bases outside the gene matches. The CDR3 has 12 residues. CDR3 sequence reads: CASRQGANGYTF. CDR3 DNA sequence: TGTGCCAGCAGGCAGGGGGCTAATGGCTACACCTTC.

The chain combines TRBV2 with TRBJ2-1, with 10 positions matching TRBD2. Looked up from germline, CDR1 is SNHLY and CDR2 is FYNNEI. The CDR3 runs 19 residues. V shed 0 bases, J shed 0 bases, and the junction held 8 bases outside the gene matches. The DNA for the CDR3 is TGTGCCAGCAGTGAAGCGCTTCGGGCTAGCGGGGGCTCCTACAATGAGCAGTTCTTC. Its protein product is CASSEALRASGGSYNEQFF.

This clone appeared a few times. This chain connects TRBV28 to TRBJ1-5; D is unclear. Between the trimmed V and J ends, which lost 3 bases and 2 bases, there was a span of 11 bases. In germline, CDR1 is MDHEN, CDR2 SYDVKM. This CDR3 contains 15 residues. The CDR3 DNA is TGTGCCAGCAGTTTTCATACGGTGGGCAATCAGCCCCAGCATTTT. Protein sequence: CASSFHTVGNQPQHF.

The chain recombines TRBV28 with TRBJ2-5; 14 nucleotides line up with TRBD2. The V gene's germline CDR1 is MDHEN and CDR2 SYDVKM. The CDR3 is made up of 17 amino acids. J gave up 5 bases and V 3 bases, and 8 bases lay outside the gene matches. CDR3 bases: TGTGCCAGCAGTTTTGTGGGACTAGCGGGAGTTAGGGAGACCCAGTACTTC. It translates to CASSFVGLAGVRETQYF.

The J gene is TRBJ2-5, the V gene TRBV10-1; 8 bases are a match to TRBD1. CDR1 is WNHNN and CDR2 is SYGVQD in the germline V gene (reference sequence). This CDR3 spans 14 amino acids. Trimming took 3 bases from V and 5 from J; bases not matched to a gene: 5. CDR3 coding DNA: TGCGCCAGCAGTGACGGGACAGGATCGGAGACCCAGTACTTC. Its protein is CASSDGTGSETQYF.

CDR3 sequence reads: CASSYGGRADTQYF. CDR3 coding DNA: TGTGCCAGCAGCTACGGGGGGCGCGCAGATACGCAGTATTTT. The chain links TRBV5-4 to TRBJ2-3; TRBD2 is a possible D gene (7 bases). CDR1 SGHNT and CDR2 YYREEE come from the germline V gene (reference sequence). Trimming took off 3 bases at V and 4 bases at J, with 12 bases between the two ends. This CDR3 is built from 14 residues.

The chain carries TRBV10-1 and TRBJ2-7; D may be TRBD1 (5 bases). V dropped 7 bases and J dropped 0 bases, with 19 bases sitting between them. Germline V gene sequence: CDR1 WNHNN, CDR2 SYGVQD (reference sequence). This CDR3 is built from 16 residues. Written as DNA, the CDR3 is TGCGCCAGCACCCGAACCGAGACAGCGATCTCCTACGAGCAGTACTTC. Translated: CASTRTETAISYEQYF.

The genes are TRBV11-3 and TRBJ2-3; TRBD2 is a possible D gene (5 bases). CDR3 length: 15 amino acids. V lost 1 base and J lost 0, with 8 bases in between. Germline lookup yields CDR1 SGHNT and CDR2 YENEEA. CDR3 nucleotide sequence: TGTGCCAGCAGCTTAGCGGGGTCTAGCACAGATACGCAGTATTTT. It codes for CASSLAGSSTDTQYF.

The rearrangement links TRBV2 to TRBJ1-1; 9 nucleotides align to TRBD1. Germline CDR1 reads SNHLY; CDR2 reads FYNNEI. CDR3 length: 16 residues. V shed 5 bases and J 2 bases; nucleotides not matched to a gene: 9. CDR3 sequence: CASSQRDRAANTEAFF. The CDR3 nucleotides read TGTGCCAGCAGTCAGCGGGACAGGGCCGCAAACACTGAAGCTTTCTTT.

This chain's CDR3 is CASSSRTGLNTEAFF. DNA for the CDR3: TGTGCCAGCAGCTCAAGGACAGGGCTGAACACTGAAGCTTTCTTT. The chain uses TRBV7-2 and TRBJ1-1; 8 bases are shared with TRBD1. Germline CDR1 is SGHTA and CDR2 is FQGNSA. V was pared by 4 bases and J by 0 bases, with 4 bases of the junction left unmatched. This CDR3 is built from 15 residues.

The chain is built from TRBV7-9 and TRBJ2-7, with 12 bases aligning to TRBD2. CDR3 length equals 15 residues. The junction had 6 bases not matched to a gene; V was cut back by 5 bases and J by 4 bases. Germline values: CDR1 SEHNR, CDR2 FQNEAQ (reference sequence). CDR3 amino acids: CASSPRLAGAYEQYF. CDR3 nucleotides: TGTGCCAGCAGCCCTAGACTAGCGGGAGCTTACGAGCAGTACTTC.

The chain joins TRBV6-5 to TRBJ1-3; maybe TRBD1 (5 bases). Germline CDR1 MNHEY, CDR2 SVGAGI. Trimming left V 1 base short and J 0 bases short, with 7 bases between. This CDR3 comprises 15 residues. The chain's CDR3 is CASSYWGGSGNTIYF. Written as DNA, the CDR3 is TGTGCCAGCAGTTACTGGGGGGGCTCTGGAAACACCATATATTTT.

The CDR3 region is CASSWMAGTDQETQYF. CDR3 DNA: TGTGCCAGCAGTTGGATGGCCGGGACAGATCAAGAGACCCAGTACTTC. The V and J genes are TRBV7-9 and TRBJ2-5; 7 bases align to TRBD1. The CDR3 has 16 residues. Germline values: CDR1 SEHNR, CDR2 FQNEAQ (reference sequence). J was trimmed by 2 bases and V by 6 bases; bases with no gene match: 12.